This T cell receptor (beta chain) was sequenced for a study of cytomegalovirus exposure and HLA in healthy donors. Germline-derived CDR1 and CDR2 are MNHEY and SMNVEV (reference sequence). The CDR3 spans 16 residues. The V gene end was trimmed by 5 bases and the J gene end by 5 bases; junction bases not matched to a gene: 13. Notes on this clone: No antigen is known for it.

The PCR made use of 60 Vbeta and 13 Jbeta primers. Profiled with immunoSEQ multiplex PCR; TCRdb holds only in-frame clones, not every one. Of 250,000 or so clones in the sample, 80% to 95% were seen once. The study, taken as a whole, reports: In a later analysis, HLA-associated beta chains showed higher expansion and lower generation probabilities than comparable chains.

The origin of this receptor is a girl aged 2 to 9 in good health and CMV-seronegative. Input material: PBMCs. The genes are TRBV27 and TRBJ1-2, with 8 bases matching TRBD1. The CDR3 is CASSPNPGQEYYGYTF. CDR3 nucleotides: TGTGCCAGCAGTCCGAATCCGGGACAGGAATATTATGGCTACACCTTC.